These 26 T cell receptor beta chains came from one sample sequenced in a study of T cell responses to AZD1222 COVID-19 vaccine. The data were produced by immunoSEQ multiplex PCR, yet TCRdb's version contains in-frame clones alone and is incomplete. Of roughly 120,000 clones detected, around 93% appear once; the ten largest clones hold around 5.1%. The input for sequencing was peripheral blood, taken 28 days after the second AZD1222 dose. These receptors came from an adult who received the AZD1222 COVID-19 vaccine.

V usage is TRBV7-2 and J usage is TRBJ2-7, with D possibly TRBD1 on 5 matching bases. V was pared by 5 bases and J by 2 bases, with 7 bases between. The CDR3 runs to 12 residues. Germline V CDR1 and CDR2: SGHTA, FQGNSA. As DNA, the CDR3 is TGTGCCAGCAGCCCGACAGCCTACGAGCAGTACTTC. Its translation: CASSPTAYEQYF.

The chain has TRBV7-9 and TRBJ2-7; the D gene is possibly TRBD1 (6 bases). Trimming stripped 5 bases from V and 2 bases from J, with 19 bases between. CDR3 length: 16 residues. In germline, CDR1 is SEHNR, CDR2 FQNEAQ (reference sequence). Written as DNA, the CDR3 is TGTGCCAGCAGCCCACTCCACACAGGGACCCCCTACGAGCAGTACTTC. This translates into CASSPLHTGTPYEQYF.

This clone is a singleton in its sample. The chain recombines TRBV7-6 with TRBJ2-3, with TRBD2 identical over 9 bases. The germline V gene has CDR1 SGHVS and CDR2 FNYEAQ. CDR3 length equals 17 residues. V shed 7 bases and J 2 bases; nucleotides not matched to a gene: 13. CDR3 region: CASILGAGGSSTDTQYF. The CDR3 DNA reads TGTGCCAGCATCCTGGGAGCGGGGGGTTCCTCCACAGATACGCAGTATTTT.

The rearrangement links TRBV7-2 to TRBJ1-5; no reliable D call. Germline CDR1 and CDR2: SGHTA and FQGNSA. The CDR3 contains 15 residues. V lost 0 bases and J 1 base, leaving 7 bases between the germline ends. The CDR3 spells CASSLAQPSNQPQHF. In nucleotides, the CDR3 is TGTGCCAGCAGCTTAGCTCAGCCCAGCAATCAGCCCCAGCATTTT. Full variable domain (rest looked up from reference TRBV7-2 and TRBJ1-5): GAGVSQSPSNKVTEKGKDVELRCDPISGHTALYWYRQSLGQGLEFLIYFQGNSAPDKSGLPSDRFSAERTGGSVSTLTIQRTQQEDSAVYLCASSLAQPSNQPQHFGDGTRLSIL.

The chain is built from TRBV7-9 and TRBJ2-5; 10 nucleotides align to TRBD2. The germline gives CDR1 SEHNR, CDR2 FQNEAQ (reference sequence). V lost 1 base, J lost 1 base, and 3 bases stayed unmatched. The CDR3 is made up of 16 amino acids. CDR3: CASSLGSGGVQETQYF. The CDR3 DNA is TGTGCCAGCAGCTTAGGGAGCGGGGGGGTCCAAGAGACCCAGTACTTC.

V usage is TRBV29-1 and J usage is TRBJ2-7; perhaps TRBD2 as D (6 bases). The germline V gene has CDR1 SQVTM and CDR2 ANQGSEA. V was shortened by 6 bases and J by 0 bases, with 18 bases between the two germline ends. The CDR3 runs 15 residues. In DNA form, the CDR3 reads TGCAGCGTCACCCATAGCGGAGGGCTCTCCTACGAGCAGTACTTC. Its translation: CSVTHSGGLSYEQYF.

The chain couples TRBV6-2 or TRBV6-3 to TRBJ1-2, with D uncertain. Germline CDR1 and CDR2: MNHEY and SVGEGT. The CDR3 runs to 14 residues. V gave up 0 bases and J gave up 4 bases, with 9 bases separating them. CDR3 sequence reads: CASSYSKYLYGYTF. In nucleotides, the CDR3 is TGTGCCAGCAGTTACTCGAAATACCTCTATGGCTACACCTTC.

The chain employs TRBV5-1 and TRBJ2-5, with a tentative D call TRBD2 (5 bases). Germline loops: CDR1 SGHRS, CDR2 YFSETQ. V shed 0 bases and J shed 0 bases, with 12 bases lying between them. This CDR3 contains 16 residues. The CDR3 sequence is CASSLGSPGYQETQYF. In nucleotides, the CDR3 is TGCGCCAGCAGCTTGGGGTCCCCGGGATACCAAGAGACCCAGTACTTC.

The CDR3, as DNA: TGTGCCAGCTCAAGCGGGGGGAGGGGCCCCTACACCTTC. It specifies CASSSGGRGPYTF. The rearrangement links TRBV18 to TRBJ1-2; a possible D gene is TRBD1 (5 bases). Germline V gives CDR1 KGHSH, CDR2 LQKENI. Trimming cost V 5 bases and J 10 bases, with 17 bases left between them. This CDR3 is built from 13 residues.

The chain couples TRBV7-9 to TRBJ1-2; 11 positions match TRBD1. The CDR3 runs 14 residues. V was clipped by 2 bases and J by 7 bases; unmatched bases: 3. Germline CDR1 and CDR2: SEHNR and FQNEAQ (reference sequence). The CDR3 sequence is CASSLTGTGGGYTF. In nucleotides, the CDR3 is TGTGCCAGCAGCTTAACCGGGACAGGGGGTGGCTACACCTTC.

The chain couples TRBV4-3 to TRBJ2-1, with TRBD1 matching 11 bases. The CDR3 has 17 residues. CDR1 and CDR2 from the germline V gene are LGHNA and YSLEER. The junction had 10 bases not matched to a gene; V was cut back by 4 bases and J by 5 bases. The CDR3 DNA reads TGCGCCAGCAGCCGTGGACAGGGGGCTAGGACGGACAATGAGCAGTTCTTC. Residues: CASSRGQGARTDNEQFF.

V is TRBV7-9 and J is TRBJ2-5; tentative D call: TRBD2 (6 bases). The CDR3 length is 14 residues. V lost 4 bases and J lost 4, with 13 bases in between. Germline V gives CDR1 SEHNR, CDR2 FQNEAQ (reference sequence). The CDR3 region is CASSSPGVGETQYF. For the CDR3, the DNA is TGTGCCAGCAGCTCACCGGGGGTGGGAGAGACCCAGTACTTC.

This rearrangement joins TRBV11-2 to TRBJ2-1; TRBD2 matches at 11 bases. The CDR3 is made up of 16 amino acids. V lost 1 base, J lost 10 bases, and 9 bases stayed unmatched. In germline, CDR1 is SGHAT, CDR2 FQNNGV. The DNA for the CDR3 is TGTGCCAGCAGCTTAGTGGAACTAGCGGGAGTGTGGGAGCAGTTCTTC. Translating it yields CASSLVELAGVWEQFF.

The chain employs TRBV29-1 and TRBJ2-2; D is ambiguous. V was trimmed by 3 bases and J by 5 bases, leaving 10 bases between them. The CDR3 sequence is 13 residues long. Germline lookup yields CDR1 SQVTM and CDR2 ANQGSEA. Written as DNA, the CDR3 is TGCAGCGTTGATCTACAGTCGACCGGGGAGCTGTTTTTT. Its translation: CSVDLQSTGELFF.

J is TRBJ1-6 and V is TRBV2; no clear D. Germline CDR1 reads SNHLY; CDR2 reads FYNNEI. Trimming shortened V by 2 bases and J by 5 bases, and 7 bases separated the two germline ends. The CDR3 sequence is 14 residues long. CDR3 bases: TGTGCCAGCAGTGAATATGGCAATAATTCACCCCTCCACTTT. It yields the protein CASSEYGNNSPLHF.

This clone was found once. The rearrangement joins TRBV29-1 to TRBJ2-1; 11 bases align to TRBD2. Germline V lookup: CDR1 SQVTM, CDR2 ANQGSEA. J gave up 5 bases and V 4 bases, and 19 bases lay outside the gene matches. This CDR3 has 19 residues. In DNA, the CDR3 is TGCAGCGTTGTAAGGGGGCCCGGTGCTAGCGGGAGGAACCACAATGAGCAGTTCTTC. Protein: CSVVRGPGASGRNHNEQFF.

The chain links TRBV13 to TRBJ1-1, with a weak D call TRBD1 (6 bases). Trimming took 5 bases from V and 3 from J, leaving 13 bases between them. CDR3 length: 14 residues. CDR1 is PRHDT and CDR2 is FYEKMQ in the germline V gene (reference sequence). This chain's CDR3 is CASSATGRDTEAFF. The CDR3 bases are TGTGCCAGCAGCGCCACAGGGAGGGACACTGAAGCTTTCTTT.

The CDR3 reads CASEGTTTNEKLFF. The DNA of the CDR3 is TGTGCCAGCGAAGGAACGACAACTAATGAAAAACTGTTTTTT. The chain is built from TRBV6-5 and TRBJ1-4; no reliable D call. Per the germline V gene, CDR1 is MNHEY and CDR2 is SVGAGI. The CDR3 is 14 residues long. Trimming shortened V by 8 bases and J by 0 bases, and 10 bases separated the two germline ends.

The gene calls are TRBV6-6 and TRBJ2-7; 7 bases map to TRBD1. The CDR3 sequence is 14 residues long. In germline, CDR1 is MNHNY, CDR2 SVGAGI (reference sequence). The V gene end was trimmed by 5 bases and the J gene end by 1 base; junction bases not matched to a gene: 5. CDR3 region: CASSDRQGSYEQYF. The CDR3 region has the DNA TGTGCCAGCAGTGACCGACAGGGTTCCTACGAGCAGTACTTC.

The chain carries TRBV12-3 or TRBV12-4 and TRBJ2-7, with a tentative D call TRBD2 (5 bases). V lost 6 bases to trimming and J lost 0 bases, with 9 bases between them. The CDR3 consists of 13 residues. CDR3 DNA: TGTGCCAGCAGCCTCCGGGACTCCTACGAGCAGTACTTC. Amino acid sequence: CASSLRDSYEQYF.

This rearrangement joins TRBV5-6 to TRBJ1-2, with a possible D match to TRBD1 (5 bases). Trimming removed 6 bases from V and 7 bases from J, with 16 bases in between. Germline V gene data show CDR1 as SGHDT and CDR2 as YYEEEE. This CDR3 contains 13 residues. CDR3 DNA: TGTGCCAGCACATTGGTGAGGGGCGGTGGCTACACCTTC. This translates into CASTLVRGGGYTF.

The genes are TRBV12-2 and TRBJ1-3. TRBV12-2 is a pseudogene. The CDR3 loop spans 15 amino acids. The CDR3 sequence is CASRLAGNSGNTIYF. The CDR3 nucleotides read TGTGCAAGTCGCTTAGCAGGAAACTCTGGAAACACCATATATTTT.

The CDR3 DNA reads as TGTGCCAGCAGTGCATATTCCTCCGGATCCTACGAGCAGTACTTC. Residues: CASSAYSSGSYEQYF. This chain links TRBV2 with TRBJ2-7; D gene ambiguous. V lost 4 bases and J 1 base, leaving 14 bases between the germline ends. The germline gives CDR1 SNHLY, CDR2 FYNNEI. The CDR3 contains 15 residues.

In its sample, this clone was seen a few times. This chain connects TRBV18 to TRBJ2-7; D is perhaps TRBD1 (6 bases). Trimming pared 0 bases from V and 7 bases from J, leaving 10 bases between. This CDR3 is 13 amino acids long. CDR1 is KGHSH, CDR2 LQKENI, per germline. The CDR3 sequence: CASSPPAGVEQYF. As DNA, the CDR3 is TGTGCCAGCTCACCACCGGCAGGGGTTGAGCAGTACTTC.

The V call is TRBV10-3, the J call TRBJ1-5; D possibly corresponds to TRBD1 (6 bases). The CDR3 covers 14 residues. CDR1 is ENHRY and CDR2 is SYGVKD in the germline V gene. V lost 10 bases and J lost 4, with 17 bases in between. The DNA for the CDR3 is TGTGCCACCACCCGGGACAACCAAAATCAGCCCCAGCATTTT. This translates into CATTRDNQNQPQHF.

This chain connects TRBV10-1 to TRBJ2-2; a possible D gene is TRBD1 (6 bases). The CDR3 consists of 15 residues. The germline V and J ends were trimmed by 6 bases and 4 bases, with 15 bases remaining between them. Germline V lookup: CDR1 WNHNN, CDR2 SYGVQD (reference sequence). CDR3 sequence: CASRAGRGGTGELFF. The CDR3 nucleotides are TGCGCCAGCAGGGCAGGACGAGGGGGCACCGGGGAGCTGTTTTTT.